The 14 T cell receptor beta chains presented below share a single source sample, sequenced in a study of T cells in Graves' hyperthyroidism and ophthalmopathy (dated by TCRdb to about 2019). The method behind the library was multiplex PCR. For sequencing, an Illumina HiSeq 2000 was employed. Amplification of TCR beta CDR3 regions was carried out from RNA transcripts. The TCR CDR3 was subjected to a first round of RT-PCR using the HTBI primer set and the Qiagen OneStep RT-PCR kit. TCRdb itself trimmed the public reads at Q25 with fastp, ran MiXCR and retained productive beta chains. Entries are consolidated by CDR3 protein sequence, retaining the most common genes and DNA. This sample is represented by 600,000 or so distinct CDR3 sequences; roughly 17% of them were singletons. Of the sample, around 4% is held by the ten largest clones. Sequencing used blood. These receptors were obtained from a woman in her twenties or thirties with Graves' hyperthyroidism.

This clonotype turned up a few times. The gene calls are TRBV10-1 and TRBJ1-4; TRBD1 might be the D (6 bases). CDR3 length: 14 amino acids. Trimming removed 0 bases at V and 8 bases at J, with 10 bases between. Germline V gene sequence: CDR1 WNHNN, CDR2 SYGVQD (reference sequence). DNA for the CDR3: TGCGCCAGCAGTGAGTCTTCCCAGGGGGAAAAACTGTTTTTT. It specifies CASSESSQGEKLFF.

Ten or more counts support this clonotype. The chain combines TRBV20-1 with TRBJ2-7; unclear D gene. Trimming removed 3 bases at V and 4 bases at J, with 13 bases between. The V gene's germline CDR1 is DFQATT and CDR2 SNEGSKA (reference sequence). This CDR3 region has 13 residues. The CDR3 nucleotides read TGCAGTGCTAGCGTACTGTTGCAGTACGAGCAGTACTTC. It translates to CSASVLLQYEQYF.

This clonotype was counted at least ten times. J is TRBJ2-7 and V is TRBV11-2; 11 positions match TRBD1. Looked up from germline, CDR1 is SGHAT and CDR2 is FQNNGV. The CDR3 spans 14 residues. J was trimmed by 4 bases and V by 7 bases; bases with no gene match: 6. Written as DNA, the CDR3 is TGTGCCAGCACCTTTGGACAGGGGGCTTACGAGCAGTACTTC. Its translation: CASTFGQGAYEQYF.

This chain links TRBV11-3 with TRBJ2-1; 7 bases fit TRBD1. Per the germline V gene, CDR1 is SGHNT and CDR2 is YENEEA. The junction had 12 bases not matched to a gene; V was cut back by 10 bases and J by 0 bases. This CDR3 is built from 16 residues. This CDR3 reads CANKDRFAVSYNEQFF. CDR3 nucleotide sequence: TGTGCCAACAAGGACAGGTTTGCCGTCTCCTACAATGAGCAGTTCTTC.

This clonotype has ten or more counts. V gene TRBV28 combines with J gene TRBJ1-4; D not resolved. This CDR3 spans 14 amino acids. V was shortened by 6 bases and J by 2 bases, with 10 bases between the two germline ends. Germline-derived CDR1 and CDR2 are MDHEN and SYDVKM. In DNA form, the CDR3 reads TGTGCCAGCAGCCAAACGGATACTAATGAAAAACTGTTTTTT. It is translated as CASSQTDTNEKLFF.

This clonotype showed up many times. The V and J genes are TRBV7-3 and TRBJ2-1; TRBD1 matches at 7 bases. CDR1 and CDR2 from the germline V gene are SGHTA and FQGTGA. This CDR3 has 15 amino acids. The V gene end was trimmed by 3 bases and the J gene end by 4 bases; junction bases not matched to a gene: 6. For the CDR3, the DNA is TGTGCCAGCAGCTTGACCGGGACAGAATACAATGAGCAGTTCTTC. Its protein product is CASSLTGTEYNEQFF.

To note about this clonotype: A much larger clone differs from this one at a single base, so this may be a read error. This chain joins TRBV12-3 or TRBV12-4 and TRBJ1-1, with a tentative D call TRBD1 (6 bases). The CDR3 runs 14 residues. CDR3 amino acids: CATSFFPGAFEAFF. The CDR3 coding sequence is TGTGCCACCAGTTTTTTCCCGGGGGCTTTTGAAGCTTTCTTT.

This clonotype was counted many times. J is TRBJ2-1 and V is TRBV27; 7 positions agree with TRBD2. The junction had 5 bases not matched to a gene; V was cut back by 3 bases and J by 3 bases. The CDR3 spans 15 residues. In germline, CDR1 is MNHEY, CDR2 SMNVEV (reference sequence). Here the CDR3 DNA reads TGTGCCAGCAGTTTGGCGGGAGAGATCTACAATGAGCAGTTCTTC. Its protein product is CASSLAGEIYNEQFF.

Notes on this clonotype: Just one base apart from a much larger clone, this may be a read error. V and J are TRBV11-2 and TRBJ1-6; D is undetermined. The CDR3 runs to 11 residues. Germline CDR1 reads SGHAT; CDR2 reads FQNNGV. Trimming took off 1 base at V and 14 bases at J, with 6 bases between the two ends. CDR3 nucleotide sequence: TGTGCCAGCAGCTTAGGACGAGCCCTCCACTTT. Protein product: CASSLGRALHF.

As for this clonotype: Relative to the germline gene, one junction end is altered; a read error may explain this. This rearrangement joins TRBV5-6 to TRBJ1-2; TRBD1 matches 9 bases. This CDR3 has 15 amino acids. CDR1 and CDR2 from the germline V gene are SGHDT and YYEEEE. In DNA form, the CDR3 reads TGTGCCTGCAGGGACAGGGACCTCAGGACGGGGGGCTACACCTTC. Translated, it gives CACRDRDLRTGGYTF.

A few counts support this clonotype. This chain connects TRBV6-2 or TRBV6-3 to TRBJ2-6; D gene uncertain. The V and J ends lost 6 bases and 1 base respectively, with 10 bases between them. The CDR3 runs to 15 residues. CDR1 is MNHEY, CDR2 SVGEGT, per germline. CDR3 in DNA: TGTGCCAGCAGACCAGCCACATCTGGGGCCAACGTCCTGACTTTC. It is translated as CASRPATSGANVLTF.

This clonotype was recorded a few times. CDR3 bases: TGTGCCAGCAGTTTAGGCAGGGTGTCGTCTTTCTTT. It encodes CASSLGRVSSFF. The V gene is TRBV28, the J gene TRBJ1-1; the D gene is possibly TRBD1 (5 bases). In germline, CDR1 is MDHEN, CDR2 SYDVKM. The ends were cut back, 2 bases at V and 12 bases at J, with 13 bases in the middle. This CDR3 region has 12 residues.

The V gene is TRBV14, the J gene TRBJ2-7; 12 nucleotides line up with TRBD1. The CDR3 is 16 amino acids. Germline V gene lookup returns CDR1 SGHDN and CDR2 FVKESK. With 1 base clipped from V and 6 bases from J, the junction kept 7 bases outside the gene matches. CDR3 sequence reads: CASSQVWGTGGAEQYF. CDR3 nucleotide sequence: TGTGCCAGCAGCCAAGTCTGGGGGACAGGGGGCGCCGAGCAGTACTTC.

This clonotype has only a few counts. The rearrangement links TRBV6-9 to TRBJ1-4, with D possibly TRBD1 on 5 matching bases. The V end lost 2 bases, the J end lost 11 bases, and 15 bases lay between the germline ends. CDR1 MNHGY and CDR2 SVAAGI come from the germline V gene. This CDR3 is 14 amino acids long. CDR3 DNA: TGTGCCAGCAGTTATGCGGGGACTGAATCTAAACTGTTTTTT. Translating gives CASSYAGTESKLFF.